Given below is one TCR beta chain in context. Its antigen specificity is not known. No quality values exist for individual bases; no much larger clone is one base distant. The data belong to a study of identical twins (dated by TCRdb to about 2016). In terms of the full investigation: To test whether fetal clonotypes persist, this study deep-sequenced TCR alpha and beta repertoires from monozygotic twins, from unrelated adults of various ages, and from cord blood. To rule out contamination, replicate twin experiments were performed at different times with different library preparation protocols. The paper as a whole reports these results and caveats: Conclusions relied on cross-sectional statistical analysis, since the same donors could not be followed over many years. Compared with coincidental sharing between unrelated individuals, out-of-frame TCR alpha sequences shared between twins showed an excess of sequences with low generation probability. In beta out-of-frame sequences, excess twin sharing was weaker, because having fewer shared sequences lowered the signal-to-noise ratio. Abundant cord blood beta clonotypes had fewer insertions, young adult naive repertoires showed a similar but weaker trend, and memory repertoires showed no such trend. Recombination models systematically underestimated out-of-frame TCR alpha sharing in monozygotic twins but agreed with sharing between unrelated individuals. Invariant T cells such as MAIT and iNKT could partly confound zero-insertion analyses, though diverse VJ usage argued against this for most clonotypes.

Every donor in the study was a healthy Caucasian. Three pairs of female monozygotic twins, all aged 18 to 29 years, were included in the twin cohort. CD4+ and CD8+ T cell populations were isolated with positive isolation kits from Invitrogen. The CDR3 contains 14 residues, cysteine and phenylalanine counted. Only the CDR3 part of the read is kept: 42 bases, read in frame from the first base. CDR1 and CDR2 are read off the germline V gene as SGHRS and YFSETQ. V loses 4 bases of germline sequence and J loses 3 bases, and the interval between the two ends is 14 bases. The library was made by 5' RACE. Instrument used: Illumina HiSeq 2000. A universal primer binding site was added through template switching, and the final cDNA carried a unique molecular identifier so that TCR cDNA molecules could be counted accurately. Specific primers in the conserved constant-segment region were used to synthesize first-strand cDNA for the TCR alpha and beta chains. To control for contamination, each cDNA library was double barcoded with a SMART-Mk sample barcode plus Illumina barcodes. Two successive PCR steps introduced TruSeq adapter sequences along with Illumina sample barcodes. The Illumina HiSeq platform was used with custom primers to sequence TCR alpha and beta cDNA libraries. The authors' analysis ran thus. MiGEC processed the raw reads to extract unique molecular identifiers, while MiXCR was used to determine the CDR3 positions. Recombination models were inferred per individual with the repgenHMM and IGoR tools using an EM algorithm. The analysis of shared clonotypes was done with the tcR package in R, with sharing normalized by the product of cloneset sizes. To study raw recombination free of thymic and clonal selection effects, out-of-frame nonproductive sequences were analyzed. TCRdb reprocessed the public reads (quality trimming at Q25 with fastp, clone calling with MiXCR) and kept in-frame beta chains. Rows merge per CDR3 protein into single entries with the most common DNA and genes. For this entry, the V and J calls and clone size follow TCRdb and not the study's own pipeline. The sample table shows a few hundred thousand distinct CDR3 sequences, and roughly 15% are seen once. The top ten constitute about 0.47% of the sample.

The sample was also reused in another study, on yellow fever vaccine responses in identical twins. The second publication reports: According to the authors, the vaccine-induced T cell response in identical twins seemed to be partly convergent and partly specific to each individual. Focusing on identical twins, the study followed the T cell clones that responded to the vaccine, and did so with precision.

Material for sequencing was CD4+ T cells sorted from blood. The source is a woman aged 18-35 years in good health. This receptor chain uses TRBV5-1 and TRBJ2-7; the D gene is perhaps TRBD2, from 6 matching bases. The DNA sequence follows: TGCGCCAGCAGCCCCCAGCCGGGACTCTACGAGCAGTACTTC. This is translated as CASSPQPGLYEQYF.